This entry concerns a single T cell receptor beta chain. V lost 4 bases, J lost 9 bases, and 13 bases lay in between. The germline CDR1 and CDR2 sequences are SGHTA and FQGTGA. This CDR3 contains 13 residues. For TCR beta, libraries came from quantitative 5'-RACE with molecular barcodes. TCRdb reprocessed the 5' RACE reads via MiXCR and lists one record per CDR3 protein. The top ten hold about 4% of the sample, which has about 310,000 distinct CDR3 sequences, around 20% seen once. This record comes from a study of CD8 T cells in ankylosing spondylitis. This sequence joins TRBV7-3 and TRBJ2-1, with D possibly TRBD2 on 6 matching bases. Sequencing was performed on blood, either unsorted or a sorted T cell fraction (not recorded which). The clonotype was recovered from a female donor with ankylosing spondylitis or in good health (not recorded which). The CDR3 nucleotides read TGTGCCAGCAGCTCCGGGACTGGGGCTGAGCAGTTCTTC. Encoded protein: CASSSGTGAEQFF.